Given below is one T cell receptor (beta chain) in context. Clones were read by immunoSEQ multiplex PCR, and TCRdb kept only the in-frame ones, dropping some. The sample has around 70,000 clones; 92% are singletons. This specimen belongs to a study of Tregs in tolerant kidney transplant recipients. This CDR3 has 16 amino acids. Germline CDR1 MNHEY, CDR2 SVGAGI. V was trimmed by 0 bases and J by 1 base, leaving 13 bases between them. The V and J genes are TRBV6-5 and TRBJ2-7; D might be TRBD1 (6 bases). Sequenced here: CD8+ T cells from blood, sampled before the transplant. The clonotype originates from a human donor who received a combined kidney and bone marrow transplant. The CDR3 region is CASSYSAGARSYEQYF. As DNA, the CDR3 is TGTGCCAGCAGTTACTCGGCAGGGGCGCGTTCCTACGAGCAGTACTTC.